The sequence of this T cell receptor (beta chain) was determined in a study of long-term antiretroviral therapy in people with HIV. In germline, CDR1 is SGHTA, CDR2 FQGNSA. The CDR3 has 16 amino acids. Unmatched junction bases numbered 6, after V lost 1 base and J lost 2 bases. Run at survey level, the immunoSEQ assay was version v3.0. Profiled with immunoSEQ multiplex PCR; TCRdb holds only in-frame clones, not every one. The sample includes more than 25,000 clones, approximately 90% of them seen just once. The rearrangement joins TRBV7-2 to TRBJ2-7; 9 bases are shared with TRBD2. The specimen was unsorted PBMCs, collected 3.2 years before starting antiretroviral therapy. The TCR sequence derives from a man between 50 and 59 years old with HIV. Here the CDR3 reads CASSLDAGGTPYEQYF. As DNA, the CDR3 is TGTGCCAGCAGCTTAGATGCGGGGGGGACTCCCTACGAGCAGTACTTC.